Listed here are 24 T cell receptor beta chains from one sample, sequenced in a study of T cell responses to AZD1222 COVID-19 vaccine. Measured with immunoSEQ multiplex PCR; TCRdb has only the in-frame clones, and not every one. The sample shows about 120,000 clones, roughly 89% of them seen only once. Sequencing was performed on peripheral blood, taken on day 0 of AZD1222 vaccination. The receptors here all came from an adult in good health.

The V and J genes are TRBV6-5 and TRBJ1-2; no definite D call. Germline-derived CDR1 and CDR2 are MNHEY and SVGAGI. Trimming cost V 7 bases and J 4 bases, with 16 bases left between them. The CDR3 extends over 14 amino acids. The CDR3 bases are TGTGCCAGCACCGATCTCGCCCAGGTCTATGGCTACACCTTC. It specifies CASTDLAQVYGYTF.

The rearrangement links TRBV11-3 to TRBJ2-5, with D perhaps assigned TRBD1 or TRBD2 (6 bases each). Germline loops: CDR1 SGHNT, CDR2 YENEEA. With 1 base removed from V and 1 base from J, the gap between germline ends came to 22 bases. This CDR3 has 19 amino acids. CDR3 protein: CASSLGGAGQPRGQETQYF. CDR3 DNA sequence: TGTGCCAGCAGCTTAGGGGGGGCCGGACAGCCGCGGGGCCAAGAGACCCAGTACTTC.

This chain uses TRBV30 with TRBJ1-3; 7 nucleotides align to TRBD1. J lost 1 base, V lost 5 bases, and 2 bases had no gene match. Germline V gene sequence: CDR1 GTSNPN, CDR2 SVGIG (reference sequence). The CDR3 consists of 13 residues. The CDR3 protein is CAWSRGSGNTIYF. As DNA, the CDR3 is TGTGCCTGGTCCAGGGGGTCTGGAAACACCATATATTTT.

The chain couples TRBV11-2 to TRBJ2-7; 9 bases are a match to TRBD2. The J segment lost 7 bases and the V segment lost 2 bases, leaving 12 bases of the junction unmatched. The CDR3 runs 16 residues. Germline CDR1 SGHAT, CDR2 FQNNGV. CDR3 nucleotides: TGTGCCAGCAGCTTACTTAGGAGCGGGAGGTTGAATGAGCAGTACTTC. Amino acids: CASSLLRSGRLNEQYF.

The rearrangement uses TRBV5-1 and TRBJ1-4, with 7 bases aligning to TRBD1. Trimming removed 4 bases from V and 4 bases from J; junction bases left unmatched: 4. The CDR3 runs 14 residues. Germline V CDR1 and CDR2: SGHRS, YFSETQ. The CDR3 spells CASSIQGINEKLFF. The CDR3 DNA follows: TGCGCCAGCAGCATACAGGGGATTAATGAAAAACTGTTTTTT.

V gene TRBV5-1 combines with J gene TRBJ2-1; D is ambiguous. V lost 0 bases to trimming and J lost 12 bases, with 7 bases between them. The CDR3 loop spans 11 amino acids. CDR1 and CDR2 (germline): SGHRS, YFSETQ. The DNA of the CDR3 is TGCGCCAGCAGCTTGGATGGTGGGCAGTTCTTC. It is translated as CASSLDGGQFF.

The chain is built from TRBV2 and TRBJ2-7; D could derive from TRBD1 or TRBD2 (5 bases each). This CDR3 contains 12 residues. V dropped 4 bases and J dropped 7 bases, with 11 bases sitting between them. Looked up from germline, CDR1 is SNHLY and CDR2 is FYNNEI. As DNA, the CDR3 is TGTGCCAGCAGTGTCCTCAGGGAGGAGCAGTACTTC. It codes for CASSVLREEQYF.

The chain carries TRBV6-5 and TRBJ2-7, with 8 positions matching TRBD1. J gave up 3 bases and V 4 bases, and 8 bases lay outside the gene matches. This CDR3 has 15 amino acids. The germline CDR1 and CDR2 sequences are MNHEY and SVGAGI. The CDR3 DNA reads as TGTGCCAGCAGTTTCCATGACGGGACAGGCTACGAGCAGTACTTC. Its protein product is CASSFHDGTGYEQYF.

The J gene is TRBJ1-1, the V gene TRBV25-1; tentatively, D is TRBD1 (6 bases). Trimming cost V 6 bases and J 4 bases, with 21 bases left between them. This CDR3 has 16 residues. Germline V gene data show CDR1 as MGHDK and CDR2 as SYGVNS. This chain's CDR3 is CASRGWGAKLGTEAFF. CDR3 sequence (DNA): TGTGCCAGCAGGGGCTGGGGGGCAAAGCTGGGCACTGAAGCTTTCTTT.

This clone showed up just once. The CDR3 coding sequence is TGTGCCTGGAGTATACAGGGCGATTCACCCCTCCACTTT. Translation gives CAWSIQGDSPLHF. J is TRBJ1-6 and V is TRBV30; D perhaps matches TRBD1 (6 bases). Trimming removed 2 bases at V and 8 bases at J, with 10 bases between. The germline V gene has CDR1 GTSNPN and CDR2 SVGIG (reference sequence). The CDR3 is 13 amino acids.

This chain uses TRBV10-2 with TRBJ1-1; 12 bases fit TRBD1. Per germline, CDR1 WSHSY and CDR2 SAAADI. This CDR3 has 16 amino acids. J lost 2 bases, V lost 6 bases, and 7 bases had no gene match. The DNA for the CDR3 is TGCGCCAGCAGACAGGGACAGGGGGCCCTAAACACTGAAGCTTTCTTT. Its protein is CASRQGQGALNTEAFF.

The chain combines TRBV15 with TRBJ2-5; D unclear. CDR1 is LNHNV, CDR2 YYDKDF, per germline (reference sequence). The CDR3 length is 15 residues. V lost 0 bases and J lost 3, with 11 bases in between. Written as DNA, the CDR3 is TGTGCCACCAGCAGAGATATGGGGAAAGAAGAGACCCAGTACTTC. Translated: CATSRDMGKEETQYF.

The rearrangement uses TRBV12-1 and TRBJ2-2; the DNA was not used to check the table's D call, TRBD2. TRBV12-1 corresponds to a pseudogene. The CDR3 loop spans 11 amino acids. The CDR3 loop reads CASRFRGALFF. In nucleotides, the CDR3 is TGTGCCAGCCGCTTCCGCGGTGCGCTGTTTTTT.

The rearrangement uses TRBV3-1 (or the pseudogene TRBV3-2) and TRBJ1-1; 7 nucleotides agree with TRBD1. Trimming took 2 bases from V and 6 from J; bases not matched to a gene: 6. This CDR3 is built from 14 residues. Germline assignment: CDR1 LGHDT and CDR2 YNNKEL (reference sequence). CDR3 sequence (DNA): TGTGCCAGCAGCCAAACGAGGACAGGACCTGAAGCTTTCTTT. Translating it yields CASSQTRTGPEAFF.

This chain links TRBV5-6 with TRBJ2-7; 7 positions agree with TRBD1. CDR3 length equals 14 residues. V lost 4 bases and J lost 9; bases outside the gene matches: 13. The germline CDR1 and CDR2 sequences are SGHDT and YYEEEE. CDR3 sequence: CASSRQGRTGGQYF. In DNA, the CDR3 is TGTGCCAGCAGCAGACAAGGACGGACAGGTGGGCAGTACTTC.

The CDR3 DNA reads as TGCGCCAGCAGCATCCAGGGCTATGGCTACACCTTC. It translates to CASSIQGYGYTF. This sequence joins TRBV5-1 and TRBJ1-2, with D tentatively TRBD1 (5 bases). V was clipped by 4 bases and J by 4 bases, with 8 bases between them. This CDR3 contains 12 residues. CDR1 and CDR2 from the germline V gene are SGHRS and YFSETQ.

V usage is TRBV9 and J usage is TRBJ1-6, with D possibly matching TRBD1 (5 bases). This CDR3 has 14 residues. CDR1 SGDLS and CDR2 YYNGEE come from the germline V gene. Trimming cost V 4 bases and J 8 bases, with 13 bases left between them. CDR3 protein: CASSLTGLDSPLHF. CDR3 DNA: TGTGCCAGCAGCCTTACAGGTCTGGATTCACCCCTCCACTTT. Full variable domain (outside the CDR3, taken from reference TRBV9 and TRBJ1-6): DSGVTQTPKHLITATGQRVTLRCSPRSGDLSVYWYQQSLDQGLQFLIQYYNGEERAKGNILERFSAQQFPDLHSELNLSSLELGDSALYFCASSLTGLDSPLHFGNGTRLTVT.

This chain links TRBV6-5 with TRBJ2-2; D is perhaps TRBD1 (6 bases). CDR1 MNHEY and CDR2 SVGAGI come from the germline V gene. V was shortened by 0 bases and J by 5 bases, with 7 bases between the two germline ends. The CDR3 has 14 residues. This chain's CDR3 is CASSYSQGTGELFF. For the CDR3, the DNA is TGTGCCAGCAGTTACTCGCAGGGGACCGGGGAGCTGTTTTTT.

The J gene is TRBJ2-2, the V gene TRBV6-9; possibly TRBD1 or TRBD2 for D (6 bases each). Trimming removed 11 bases at V and 3 bases at J, with 19 bases between. Germline CDR1 and CDR2: MNHGY and SVAAGI. The length of the CDR3 is 15 residues. The CDR3 spells CAVPHRGLHTGELFF. For the CDR3, the DNA is TGTGCCGTCCCGCATCGGGGGCTTCACACCGGGGAGCTGTTTTTT.

The J gene is TRBJ1-1, the V gene TRBV6-5; a possible D gene is TRBD1 (6 bases). Germline V lookup: CDR1 MNHEY, CDR2 SVGAGI. This CDR3 is built from 13 residues. V was trimmed by 5 bases and J by 3 bases, leaving 10 bases between them. CDR3 sequence: CASSNRADTEAFF. CDR3 bases: TGTGCCAGCAGTAACAGGGCTGACACTGAAGCTTTCTTT.

The chain employs TRBV5-1 and TRBJ1-2; D is uncertain. CDR3 length equals 15 residues. Germline V gene lookup returns CDR1 SGHRS and CDR2 YFSETQ. V was cut by 2 bases and J by 2 bases, with 13 bases left in between. CDR3 nucleotide sequence: TGCGCCAGCAGCTTCGGCCGTGGAGAAAACTATGGCTACACCTTC. Residues: CASSFGRGENYGYTF.

The table lists this clone with a few counts. CDR3 amino acids: CATSRESGRGSGELFF. CDR3 nucleotide sequence: TGTGCCACCAGCAGAGAATCTGGCAGGGGTAGCGGGGAGCTGTTTTTT. The chain is built from TRBV15 and TRBJ2-2; D possibly corresponds to TRBD1 (6 bases). The CDR3 has 16 amino acids. Germline CDR1 LNHNV, CDR2 YYDKDF (reference sequence). Trimming stripped 0 bases from V and 7 bases from J, with 15 bases between.

V and J are TRBV3-1 (or the pseudogene TRBV3-2) and TRBJ1-2, with D unclear. V lost 6 bases and J 5 bases, leaving 16 bases between the germline ends. CDR3 length: 14 residues. Germline values: CDR1 LGHDT, CDR2 YNNKEL (reference sequence). CDR3 sequence (DNA): TGTGCCAGCAGTCCTAGACCGGTAGGGTATGGCTACACCTTC. Translating gives CASSPRPVGYGYTF.

This chain uses TRBV30 with TRBJ2-2; tentatively, D is TRBD1 or TRBD2 (5 bases each). Trimming stripped 5 bases from V and 4 bases from J, with 20 bases between. The germline V gene has CDR1 GTSNPN and CDR2 SVGIG (reference sequence). The CDR3 has 16 amino acids. The CDR3 loop is CAWLERGATGTGELFF. DNA for the CDR3: TGTGCCTGGTTGGAGAGAGGGGCAACGGGCACCGGGGAGCTGTTTTTT.